This T cell receptor (beta chain) emerged from a study of T-cell reconstitution after alpha-beta-depleted transplantation in children. Preparation of the TCRbeta library was carried out with unique molecular identifiers. TCRdb re-called the PCR reads with MiXCR, one entry per CDR3 protein. This sample has fewer than 350,000 distinct CDR3 sequences, with roughly 11% found just once. Findings and limits, study-wide: Roughly two months post-transplant, alpha-beta T cells reportedly originated from several hundred graft clones that had expanded. At one year after transplant, newly produced T cells mostly accounted for T-cell counts and diversity.

This clonotype was found many times. Its antigen is unknown. Looked up from germline, CDR1 is MNHEY and CDR2 is SVGAGI. The V and J ends lost 2 bases and 2 bases respectively, with 24 bases between them. The CDR3 loop spans 19 amino acids. The TCR was taken from a male patient between 2 and 10 years old who had a stem cell transplant for chronic granulomatous disease, so the T cells may come from the graft donor. This chain connects TRBV6-5 to TRBJ2-5; D might be TRBD2 (6 bases). Sequencing was performed on peripheral blood, taken 180 days after TCRalphabeta/CD19-depleted stem cell transplant. The chain's CDR3 is CASSYTNYPSSEDQETQYF. The CDR3 DNA reads as TGTGCCAGCAGTTACACCAACTACCCGTCTAGCGAGGATCAAGAGACCCAGTACTTC.